This is a list of T cell receptor beta chains from one sample in a study of blood T cell repertoires in COVID-19. The data were produced by immunoSEQ multiplex PCR, yet TCRdb's version contains in-frame clones alone and is incomplete. The sample yields roughly 250,000 clones, roughly 84% seen once. The sample comprised peripheral blood. These receptors all stem from a woman aged 40 to 50 who had recovered from COVID-19. Both conserved end residues are part of each CDR3. The D gene is left open where the match is weak. A row's size may be missing; if present it is once, few, many or a size class.

d_call	v_call	j_call	clone_size	cdr3_length	cdr3_nt	cdr3_aa
-	TRBV3-1/TRBV3-2	TRBJ2-1	-	13	TGTGCCAGCAGCCGCTGGGCCGACAATGAGCAGTTCTTC	CASSRWADNEQFF
TRBD1	TRBV7-9	TRBJ1-2	once	13	TGTGCCAGCAGCTTACAGGGGGCGCGTGGCTACACCTTC	CASSLQGARGYTF
-	TRBV19	TRBJ1-2	once	14	TGTGCCAGTAGTAGGGGCGGACCAAACTATGGCTACACCTTC	CASSRGGPNYGYTF
TRBD2	TRBV2	TRBJ2-5	-	17	TGTGCCAGCAGTCGGACTAGCGGGGGGCCCCCTCAAGAGACCCAGTACTTC	CASSRTSGGPPQETQYF
TRBD1	TRBV7-3	TRBJ2-1	-	16	TGTGCCAGCAGCTCCGGACAGGTCAACTCCTACAATGAGCAGTTCTTC	CASSSGQVNSYNEQFF
-	TRBV3-1/TRBV3-2	TRBJ2-2	-	17	TGTGCCAGCAGCCAAGGGGGCCAGGGTACAAACACCGGGGAGCTGTTTTTT	CASSQGGQGTNTGELFF
-	TRBV5-5	TRBJ2-7	once	14	TGTGCCAGCAGCCTCCCCACGAGCTCCTACGAGCAGTACTTC	CASSLPTSSYEQYF
-	TRBV6-5	TRBJ2-3	-	11	TGTGCCAGCAAGAGGGAATATACGCAGTATTTT	CASKREYTQYF
-	TRBV19	TRBJ2-1	-	14	TGTGCCAGTAGTATTAGACAGAGCTACAATGAGCAGTTCTTC	CASSIRQSYNEQFF
TRBD2	TRBV27	TRBJ2-1	-	14	TGTGCCAGCAGTCGGACTAGCGGATACAATGAGCAGTTCTTC	CASSRTSGYNEQFF
TRBD1	TRBV6-2/TRBV6-3	TRBJ2-7	-	14	TGTGCCAGCAGTTACTACAGGGGAAAGTACGAGCAGTACTTC	CASSYYRGKYEQYF
-	TRBV7-9	TRBJ1-4	-	14	TGTGCCAGCAGCTCCGCAGGGGCTAATGAAAAACTGTTTTTT	CASSSAGANEKLFF
TRBD2	TRBV7-6	TRBJ2-1	-	17	TGTGCCAGCAGCTCAGAAGGGACTAGCGGTTATGGGAATGAGCAGTTCTTC	CASSSEGTSGYGNEQFF
-	TRBV9	TRBJ2-3	-	14	TGTGCCAGCACCCGAGGTCAGCAGACAGATACGCAGTATTTT	CASTRGQQTDTQYF
TRBD2	TRBV18	TRBJ2-5	-	16	TGTGCCAGCTCACCATATAGCGGGGGGCCACAAGAGACCCAGTACTTC	CASSPYSGGPQETQYF
TRBD1	TRBV29-1	TRBJ2-3	-	14	TGCAGCGTACGGACAGGGGATAGCACAGATACGCAGTATTTT	CSVRTGDSTDTQYF
TRBD2	TRBV18	TRBJ2-2	-	18	TGTGCCAGCTCACTTATTTCCGTAGCGGGGCCGAACACCGGGGAGCTGTTTTTT	CASSLISVAGPNTGELFF
TRBD1	TRBV19	TRBJ2-7	-	15	TGTGCCAGTAGTAAGGCGACAGGGTTGGGGATCGGGCAGTACTTC	CASSKATGLGIGQYF
-	TRBV27	TRBJ1-5	-	13	TGTGCCAGCAGTTTGAGGGGGAATCAGCCCCAGCATTTT	CASSLRGNQPQHF
-	TRBV4-2	TRBJ2-7	few	15	TGTGCCAGCAGCCCGGAGGGCAGGTACTCCTACGAGCAGTACTTC	CASSPEGRYSYEQYF
-	TRBV19	TRBJ1-5	-	12	TGTGCCAGTAGCGGGGTGCATCAGCCCCAGCATTTT	CASSGVHQPQHF
TRBD2	TRBV29-1	TRBJ2-1	-	16	TGCAGCGTTGAAGAGGGGCGGGGGAGCTCCTACAATGAGCAGTTCTTC	CSVEEGRGSSYNEQFF
-	TRBV7-3	TRBJ1-2	-	15	TGTGCCAGCAGTTCCCACGGGGGGCCGGGCTATGGCTACACCTTC	CASSSHGGPGYGYTF
TRBD2	TRBV19	TRBJ2-3	-	17	TGTGCCAGTAGTATACTAGCGGGGGGGATTAGCACAGATACGCAGTATTTT	CASSILAGGISTDTQYF
-	TRBV28	TRBJ2-4	-	15	TGTGCCAGCAGTTCCCCACAGATAGCCAAAAACATTCAGTACTTC	CASSSPQIAKNIQYF